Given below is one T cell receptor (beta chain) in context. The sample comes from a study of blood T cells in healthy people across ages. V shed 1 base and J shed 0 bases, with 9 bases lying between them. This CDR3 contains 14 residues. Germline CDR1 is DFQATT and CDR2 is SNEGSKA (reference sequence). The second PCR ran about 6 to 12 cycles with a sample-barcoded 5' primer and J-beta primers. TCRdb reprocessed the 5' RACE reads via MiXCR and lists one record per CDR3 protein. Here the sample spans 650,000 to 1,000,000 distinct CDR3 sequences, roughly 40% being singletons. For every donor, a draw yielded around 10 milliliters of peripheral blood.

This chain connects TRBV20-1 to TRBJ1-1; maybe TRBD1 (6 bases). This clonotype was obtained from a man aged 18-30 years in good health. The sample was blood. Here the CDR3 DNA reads TGCAGTGCTAGAGGACAGGTCATGAACACTGAAGCTTTCTTT. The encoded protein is CSARGQVMNTEAFF.